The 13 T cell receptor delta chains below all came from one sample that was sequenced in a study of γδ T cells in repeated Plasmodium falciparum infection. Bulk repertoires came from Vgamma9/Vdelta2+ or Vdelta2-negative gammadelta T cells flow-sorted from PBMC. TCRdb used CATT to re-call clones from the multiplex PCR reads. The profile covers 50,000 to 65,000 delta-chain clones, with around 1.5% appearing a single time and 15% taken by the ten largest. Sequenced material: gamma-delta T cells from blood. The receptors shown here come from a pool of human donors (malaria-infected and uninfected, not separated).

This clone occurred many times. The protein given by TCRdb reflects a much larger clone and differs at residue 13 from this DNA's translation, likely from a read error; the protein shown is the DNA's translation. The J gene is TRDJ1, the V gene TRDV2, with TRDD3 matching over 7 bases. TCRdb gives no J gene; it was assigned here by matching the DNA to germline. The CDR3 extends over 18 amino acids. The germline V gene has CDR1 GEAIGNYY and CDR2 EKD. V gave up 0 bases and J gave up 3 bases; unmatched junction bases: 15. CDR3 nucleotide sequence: TGTGCCTGTGACACCCTGGGTTTACTGGGGACGCACGCCGATAAACTCATCTTT. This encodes CACDTLGLLGTHADKLIF.

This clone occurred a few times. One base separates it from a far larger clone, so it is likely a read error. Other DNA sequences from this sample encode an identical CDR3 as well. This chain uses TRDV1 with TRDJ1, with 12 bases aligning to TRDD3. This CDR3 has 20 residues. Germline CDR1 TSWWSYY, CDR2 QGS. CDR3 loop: CALGGRSWGIRVVWADKLIF. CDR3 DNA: TGTGCTCTCGGGGGACGGAGCTGGGGGATACGCGTTGTTTGGGCCGATAAACTCATCTTT.

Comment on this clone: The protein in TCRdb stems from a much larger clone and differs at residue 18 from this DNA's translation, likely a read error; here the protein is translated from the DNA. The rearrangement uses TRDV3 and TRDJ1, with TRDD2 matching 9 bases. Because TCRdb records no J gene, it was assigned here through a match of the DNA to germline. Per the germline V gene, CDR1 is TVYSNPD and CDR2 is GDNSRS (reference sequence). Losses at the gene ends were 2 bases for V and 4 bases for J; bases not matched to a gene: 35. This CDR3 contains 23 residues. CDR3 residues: CAFGMLSLPTAYWGPLRRDKLIF. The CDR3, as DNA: TGTGCCTTTGGGATGTTGAGCCTTCCTACGGCCTACTGGGGACCCTTAAGGCGCGATAAACTCATCTTT.

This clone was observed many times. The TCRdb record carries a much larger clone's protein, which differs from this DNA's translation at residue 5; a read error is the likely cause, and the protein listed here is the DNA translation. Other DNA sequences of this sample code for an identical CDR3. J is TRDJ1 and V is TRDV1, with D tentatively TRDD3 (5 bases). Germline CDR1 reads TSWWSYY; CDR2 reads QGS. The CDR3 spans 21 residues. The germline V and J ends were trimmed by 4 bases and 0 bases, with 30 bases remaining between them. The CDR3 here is CALGGLAVAGSSRWYTDKLIF. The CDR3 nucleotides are TGTGCTCTTGGGGGACTGGCGGTGGCGGGATCCTCAAGGTGGTACACCGATAAACTCATCTTT.

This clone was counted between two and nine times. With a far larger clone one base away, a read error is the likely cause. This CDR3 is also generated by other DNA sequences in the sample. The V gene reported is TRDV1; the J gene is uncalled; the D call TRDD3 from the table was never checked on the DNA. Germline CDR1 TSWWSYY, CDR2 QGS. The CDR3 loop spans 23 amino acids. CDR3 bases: TGTGCTCTTGGAGAACTCACCTTCCTAATTTCACCCGTCAGTGGGGATACAGCCGATAAACTTATCTTT. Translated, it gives CALGELTFLISPVSGDTADKLIF.

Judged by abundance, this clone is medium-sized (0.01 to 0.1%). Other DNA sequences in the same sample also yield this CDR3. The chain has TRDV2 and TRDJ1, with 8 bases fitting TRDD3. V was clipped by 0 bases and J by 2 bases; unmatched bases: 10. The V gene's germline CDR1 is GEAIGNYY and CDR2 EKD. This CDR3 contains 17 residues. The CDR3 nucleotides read TGTGCCTGTGACACCGAGAGGGGATACTTTCGGACCGATAAACTCATCTTT. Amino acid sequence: CACDTERGYFRTDKLIF.

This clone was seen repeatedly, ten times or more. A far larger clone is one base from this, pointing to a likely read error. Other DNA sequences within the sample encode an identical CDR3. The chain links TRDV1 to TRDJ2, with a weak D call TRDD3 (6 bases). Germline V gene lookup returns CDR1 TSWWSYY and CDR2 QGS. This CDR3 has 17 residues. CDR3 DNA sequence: TGTGCTCTTGGGGAATTTGATTGGGGGTCCTTGTCAGCGCAACTCTTCTTT. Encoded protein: CALGEFDWGSLSAQLFF.

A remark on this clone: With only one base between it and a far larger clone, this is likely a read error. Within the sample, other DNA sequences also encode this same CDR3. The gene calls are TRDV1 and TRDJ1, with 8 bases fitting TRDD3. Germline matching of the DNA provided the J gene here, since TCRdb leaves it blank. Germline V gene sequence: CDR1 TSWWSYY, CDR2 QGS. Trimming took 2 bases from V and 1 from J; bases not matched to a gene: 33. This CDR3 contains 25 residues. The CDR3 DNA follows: TGTGCTCTTGGGGAAGGGGACTTCCTGCGTGACCCCTGGGGGAAGTCGACCCGAGGCACCGATAAACTCATCTTT. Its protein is CALGEGDFLRDPWGKSTRGTDKLIF.

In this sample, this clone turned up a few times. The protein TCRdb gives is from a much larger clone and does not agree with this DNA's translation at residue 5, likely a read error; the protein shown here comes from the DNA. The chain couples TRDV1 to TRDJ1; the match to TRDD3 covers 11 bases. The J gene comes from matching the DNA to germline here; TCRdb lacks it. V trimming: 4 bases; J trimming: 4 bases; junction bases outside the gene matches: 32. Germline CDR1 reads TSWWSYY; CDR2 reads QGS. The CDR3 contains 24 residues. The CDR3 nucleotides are TGTGCTCTTGGGGGATTAAAAAGTCCTCCCTGGGGTGGGGGATACGCCTTGTTGGGCGATAAACTCATCTTT. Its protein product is CALGGLKSPPWGGGYALLGDKLIF.

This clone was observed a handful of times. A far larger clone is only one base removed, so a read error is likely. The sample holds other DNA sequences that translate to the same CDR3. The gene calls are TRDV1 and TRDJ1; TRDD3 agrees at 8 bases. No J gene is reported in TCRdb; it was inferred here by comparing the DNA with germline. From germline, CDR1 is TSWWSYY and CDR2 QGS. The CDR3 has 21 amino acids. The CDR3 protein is CALAQGDLRDTGGPLNDKLIF. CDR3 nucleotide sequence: TGCGCTCTTGCCCAAGGGGACCTCCGTGACACTGGGGGGCCCCTGAACGATAAACTCATCTTT.

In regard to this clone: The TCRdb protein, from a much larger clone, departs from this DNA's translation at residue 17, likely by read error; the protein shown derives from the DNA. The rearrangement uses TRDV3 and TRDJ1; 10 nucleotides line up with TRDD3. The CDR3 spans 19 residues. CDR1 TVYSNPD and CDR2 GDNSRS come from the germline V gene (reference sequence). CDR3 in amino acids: CAFKNAWGIIPIKVDKPIF. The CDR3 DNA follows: TGTGCCTTTAAGAACGCCTGGGGGATAATCCCCATCAAGGTCGATAAACCCATCTTT.

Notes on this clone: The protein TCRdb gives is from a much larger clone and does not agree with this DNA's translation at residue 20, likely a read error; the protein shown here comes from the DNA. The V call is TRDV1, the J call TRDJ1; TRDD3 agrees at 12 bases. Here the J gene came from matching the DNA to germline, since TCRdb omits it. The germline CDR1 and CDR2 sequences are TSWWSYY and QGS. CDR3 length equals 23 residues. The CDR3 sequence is CALGEQSYGGTGGYRRNTDRLIF. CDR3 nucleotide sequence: TGTGCTCTTGGGGAACAGTCCTATGGAGGTACTGGGGGATACCGTCGGAACACCGATAGACTCATCTTT.

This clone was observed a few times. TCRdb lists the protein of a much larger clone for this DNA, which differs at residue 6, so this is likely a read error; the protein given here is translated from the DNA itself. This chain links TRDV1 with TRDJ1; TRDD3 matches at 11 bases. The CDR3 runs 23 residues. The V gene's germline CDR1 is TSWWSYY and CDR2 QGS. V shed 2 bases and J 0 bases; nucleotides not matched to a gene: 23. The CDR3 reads CALGEIEGPVNVLGDKDTDKLIF. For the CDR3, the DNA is TGTGCTCTTGGGGAAATAGAAGGACCCGTGAACGTACTGGGGGATAAAGACACCGATAAACTCATCTTT.